Below, 13 T cell receptor beta chains from the same sample are listed, as sequenced in a study of cytomegalovirus exposure and HLA in healthy donors. PCR used 60 Vbeta primers and 13 Jbeta primers. Sequencing was performed with immunoSEQ multiplex PCR; in TCRdb, only in-frame clones are kept and a portion is missing. The data hold fewer than 200,000 clones, with roughly 75% observed a single time. Sequenced: PBMCs. All receptors come from a female donor in good health and CMV-seronegative.

As DNA, the CDR3 is TGTGCCAGCAGTTCACCGGGACTCTCATACGAGCAGTACTTC. Amino acid sequence: CASSSPGLSYEQYF. This chain links TRBV28 with TRBJ2-7; a weak D match, TRBD2 (6 bases). The germline V and J ends were trimmed by 4 bases and 4 bases, with 14 bases remaining between them. This CDR3 is built from 14 residues. Germline CDR1 is MDHEN and CDR2 is SYDVKM.

This rearrangement joins TRBV6-4 to TRBJ1-1; TRBD1 aligns across 8 bases. Germline V gene sequence: CDR1 MRHNA, CDR2 SNTAGT. With V trimmed by 4 bases and J by 1 base, 5 bases remained unmatched. This CDR3 contains 15 residues. This chain's CDR3 is CASSVNRGRNTEAFF. CDR3 coding DNA: TGTGCCAGCAGTGTCAACAGGGGGAGGAACACTGAAGCTTTCTTT.

V gene TRBV19 combines with J gene TRBJ2-7; D unclear. V gave up 1 base and J gave up 7 bases, with 5 bases separating them. The CDR3 is 11 residues long. CDR1 LNHDA and CDR2 SQIVND come from the germline V gene (reference sequence). CDR3 sequence reads: CASSIGQEQYF. CDR3 bases: TGTGCCAGTAGTATAGGGCAGGAGCAGTACTTC. Looking up the rest from reference TRBV19 and TRBJ2-7 gives the full variable domain: DGGITQSPKYLFRKEGQNVTLSCEQNLNHDAMYWYRQDPGQGLRLIYYSQIVNDFQKGDIAEGYSVSREKKESFPLTVTSAQKNPTAFYLCASSIGQEQYFGPGTRLTVT.

This clone was seen more than once but under ten times. The V call is TRBV30, the J call TRBJ2-7, with TRBD2 as a possible D gene (6 bases). Per germline, CDR1 GTSNPN and CDR2 SVGIG (reference sequence). Trimming left V 4 bases short and J 3 bases short, with 13 bases between. The CDR3 sequence is 13 residues long. The CDR3 DNA sequence: TGTGCCTGGAAGCGCGGGGCCCGCTACGAGCAGTACTTC. Its protein product is CAWKRGARYEQYF.

The gene calls are TRBV5-1 and TRBJ2-1; possibly TRBD1 for D (5 bases). The germline V gene encodes CDR1 SGHRS and CDR2 YFSETQ. CDR3 length equals 14 residues. With 0 bases removed from V and 2 bases from J, the gap between germline ends came to 6 bases. The CDR3 protein is CASSLEQAYNEQFF. Here the CDR3 DNA reads TGCGCCAGCAGCTTGGAACAGGCCTACAATGAGCAGTTCTTC.

This clone was detected a few times. The V call is TRBV7-2, the J call TRBJ2-7; 7 positions agree with TRBD2. V lost 3 bases, J lost 6 bases, and 20 bases stayed unmatched. Germline CDR1 reads SGHTA; CDR2 reads FQGNSA. The CDR3 loop spans 18 amino acids. The CDR3 bases are TGTGCCAGCAGCTTTTTGGGGCTAGCGGCCAAATCGGGCCTCGAGCAGTACTTC. It encodes CASSFLGLAAKSGLEQYF. The full variable domain, with the rest looked up from reference TRBV7-2 and TRBJ2-7, is GAGVSQSPSNKVTEKGKDVELRCDPISGHTALYWYRQSLGQGLEFLIYFQGNSAPDKSGLPSDRFSAERTGGSVSTLTIQRTQQEDSAVYLCASSFLGLAAKSGLEQYFGPGTRLTVT.

The CDR3 spells CASSFIPASGIREQYF. In DNA, the CDR3 is TGTGCCAGCAGCTTCATCCCGGCTAGCGGGATACGCGAGCAGTACTTC. This chain connects TRBV7-9 to TRBJ2-7, with 9 bases aligning to TRBD2. Germline trimming cut 3 bases from V and 6 bases from J; bases unmatched to any gene: 12. The CDR3 runs to 16 residues. The germline V gene has CDR1 SEHNR and CDR2 FQNEAQ (reference sequence).

This CDR3 reads CASSFQGDTGELFF. Written as DNA, the CDR3 is TGTGCCAGCAGCTTCCAAGGGGACACCGGGGAGCTGTTTTTT. The gene calls are TRBV11-3 and TRBJ2-2, with D maybe TRBD1 (5 bases). This CDR3 has 14 amino acids. Between the trimmed V and J ends, which lost 3 bases and 3 bases, there was a span of 8 bases. Germline V lookup: CDR1 SGHNT, CDR2 YENEEA.

This clone is a singleton in its sample. The rearrangement links TRBV9 to TRBJ1-3, with D perhaps matching TRBD1 (5 bases). CDR3 length equals 12 residues. The germline V gene has CDR1 SGDLS and CDR2 YYNGEE. V dropped 3 bases and J dropped 5 bases, with 6 bases sitting between them. The CDR3 DNA is TGTGCCAGCAGCGGGGGCAGAAACACCATATATTTT. Its translation: CASSGGRNTIYF.

The chain carries TRBV19 and TRBJ2-7; TRBD2 might be the D (5 bases). The CDR3 length is 12 residues. Germline lookup yields CDR1 LNHDA and CDR2 SQIVND (reference sequence). V gave up 8 bases and J gave up 5 bases, with 13 bases separating them. The CDR3 DNA sequence: TGTGCCAGTTACGATGGCGGGCACGAGCAGTACTTC. This sequence encodes CASYDGGHEQYF.

In its sample, this clone was seen a few times. V is TRBV12-5 and J is TRBJ2-1; 10 nucleotides line up with TRBD2. V lost 1 base to trimming and J lost 8 bases; unmatched junction nucleotides: 11. Per germline, CDR1 LGHNT and CDR2 FRNRAP. The CDR3 runs to 17 residues. In DNA form, the CDR3 reads TGTGCTAGTGGTTTGGGGGGAAGCGGGGGGGCCGGGTATGAGCAGTTCTTC. Its protein is CASGLGGSGGAGYEQFF.

V gene TRBV18 combines with J gene TRBJ1-2, with D hard to call. This CDR3 has 16 residues. V gave up 3 bases and J gave up 4 bases, with 18 bases separating them. CDR1 KGHSH and CDR2 LQKENI come from the germline V gene. This chain's CDR3 is CASSPNVRTGAYGYTF. Here the CDR3 DNA reads TGTGCCAGCTCACCCAATGTAAGGACGGGAGCCTATGGCTACACCTTC.

The rearrangement links TRBV7-8 to TRBJ2-7; TRBD2 matches 8 bases. Unmatched junction bases numbered 9, after V lost 5 bases and J lost 6 bases. Germline assignment: CDR1 SGHVS and CDR2 FQNEAQ. This CDR3 contains 14 residues. CDR3 sequence (DNA): TGTGCCAGCAGCCCCCGGCGGGGGGTCTCCGAGCAGTACTTC. Its translation: CASSPRRGVSEQYF. Filled out from reference TRBV7-8 and TRBJ2-7, the complete variable domain reads GAGVSQSPRYKVAKRGQDVALRCDPISGHVSLFWYQQALGQGPEFLTYFQNEAQLDKSGLPSDRFFAERPEGSVSTLKIQRTQQEDSAVYLCASSPRRGVSEQYFGPGTRLTVT.